A single sample gave rise to the 22 T cell receptor beta chains below, sequenced in a study of a mutant IDH1 vaccine in newly diagnosed glioma (dated by TCRdb to about 2021). The library was prepared using the immunoSEQ multiplex PCR assay. Entries here come from immuneACCESS through TCRdb and include only in-frame sequences with V and J called. Some clones fail to appear in such tables; in the studies checked, an unresolved V gene covers under half of the shortfall, and the cause of the remainder is unknown. Within this sample are fewer than 100,000 clones, with approximately 90% of them counted one time only. Approximately 0.58% of the sample is taken by the ten largest. The time point label for this specimen denotes: baseline, week 1 (first vaccination visit). The treatment or condition label on this specimen signifies: pre-vaccination baseline after standard-of-care therapy. The sample consisted of PBMCs, taken from a glioma patient treated with radiotherapy, temozolomide or both. Receptors originate from a woman aged 50 to 60 with glioma.

This rearrangement joins TRBV27 to TRBJ2-7; 9 nucleotides line up with TRBD1. V gave up 5 bases and J gave up 0 bases; unmatched junction bases: 2. This CDR3 region has 14 residues. Germline assignment: CDR1 MNHEY and CDR2 SMNVEV (reference sequence). The CDR3: CASSGTGNSYEQYF. The DNA for the CDR3 is TGTGCCAGCAGTGGGACAGGGAACTCCTACGAGCAGTACTTC.

The chain carries TRBV6-1 and TRBJ2-3; the match to TRBD2 covers 9 bases. The J segment lost 4 bases and the V segment lost 4 bases, leaving 9 bases of the junction unmatched. Germline V lookup: CDR1 MNHNS, CDR2 SASEGT. The CDR3 is made up of 16 amino acids. The CDR3 sequence: CASSGLVSGSADTQYF. In DNA, the CDR3 is TGTGCCAGCAGTGGCCTTGTTAGCGGGAGTGCAGATACGCAGTATTTT.

This sequence joins TRBV9 and TRBJ2-3; TRBD1 is a possible D gene (6 bases). Trimming took off 1 base at V and 0 bases at J, with 12 bases between the two ends. The CDR3 covers 16 residues. CDR1 is SGDLS, CDR2 YYNGEE, per germline. For the CDR3, the DNA is TGTGCCAGCAGCGTAACATCCCAGGGGAGCACAGATACGCAGTATTTT. The encoded protein is CASSVTSQGSTDTQYF.

This chain links TRBV9 with TRBJ2-7, with D unresolved. Trimming stripped 0 bases from V and 2 bases from J, with 12 bases between. The germline CDR1 and CDR2 sequences are SGDLS and YYNGEE. CDR3 length: 15 residues. The CDR3 loop reads CASSVDGAVAYEQYF. CDR3 coding DNA: TGTGCCAGCAGCGTAGACGGTGCAGTAGCCTACGAGCAGTACTTC.

This sequence joins TRBV7-2 and TRBJ2-3; D uncertain. The germline CDR1 and CDR2 sequences are SGHTA and FQGNSA. V was cut by 5 bases and J by 2 bases, with 11 bases left in between. This CDR3 is 14 amino acids long. CDR3 in DNA: TGTGCCAGCAGCCCCCTTAGTACCACAGATACGCAGTATTTT. Translated: CASSPLSTTDTQYF.

J is TRBJ2-7 and V is TRBV30; 8 nucleotides align to TRBD1. Germline assignment: CDR1 GTSNPN and CDR2 SVGIG (reference sequence). This CDR3 comprises 13 residues. The V segment lost 4 bases and the J segment 2 bases; nucleotides outside the gene matches: 4. The CDR3 protein is CAWNRGTAYEQYF. In nucleotides, the CDR3 is TGTGCCTGGAACAGGGGGACTGCCTACGAGCAGTACTTC. Filled out from reference TRBV30 and TRBJ2-7, the complete variable domain reads SQTIHQWPATLVQPVGSPLSLECTVEGTSNPNLYWYRQAAGRGLQLLFYSVGIGQISSEVPQNLSASRPQDRQFILSSKKLLLSDSGFYLCAWNRGTAYEQYFGPGTRLTVT.

The rearrangement links TRBV10-2 to TRBJ1-2; D may be TRBD1 (6 bases). Germline V gene lookup returns CDR1 WSHSY and CDR2 SAAADI. The CDR3 runs 17 residues. Deletions cut 3 bases from V and 1 base from J, with 18 bases between. The DNA of the CDR3 is TGCGCCAGCAGTGAAGTGGGGGCAGGGACGGATAACTATGGCTACACCTTC. Protein sequence: CASSEVGAGTDNYGYTF.

The chain links TRBV5-4 to TRBJ2-1, with 11 bases identical to TRBD2. This CDR3 spans 15 amino acids. J gave up 4 bases and V 1 base, and 1 base lay outside the gene matches. Germline CDR1 reads SGHNT; CDR2 reads YYREEE (reference sequence). CDR3 bases: TGTGCCAGCAGCTTGACTAGCGGGAGTTACAATGAGCAGTTCTTC. This sequence encodes CASSLTSGSYNEQFF.

This chain joins TRBV6-1 and TRBJ1-1; TRBD1 is a possible D gene (6 bases). V was cut by 5 bases and J by 6 bases, with 16 bases left in between. Germline V gives CDR1 MNHNS, CDR2 SASEGT. This CDR3 has 14 amino acids. The CDR3, as DNA: TGTGCCAGCAGTCAGGGGTGGGCCGGGGCTGAAGCTTTCTTT. Its translation is CASSQGWAGAEAFF.

The chain employs TRBV7-2 and TRBJ1-5; D is unresolved. Germline assignment: CDR1 SGHTA and CDR2 FQGNSA. The V and J ends lost 5 bases and 6 bases respectively, with 14 bases between them. This CDR3 contains 14 residues. The CDR3 spells CASSPQGNGQPQHF. As DNA, the CDR3 is TGTGCCAGCAGCCCACAAGGAAACGGTCAGCCCCAGCATTTT.

The rearrangement links TRBV21-1 to TRBJ1-2. TRBV21-1 constitutes a pseudogene. This CDR3 contains 16 residues. This CDR3 is CASSKAALTATGGYTF. CDR3 sequence (DNA): TGTGCCAGCAGCAAAGCTGCATTGACCGCTACGGGTGGCTACACCTTC.

The chain has TRBV28 and TRBJ1-2; 10 nucleotides agree with TRBD1. V shed 5 bases and J 3 bases; nucleotides not matched to a gene: 15. CDR3 length equals 18 residues. Germline-derived CDR1 and CDR2 are MDHEN and SYDVKM. CDR3 in amino acids: CASSPPGQGGLNYYGYTF. The CDR3, as DNA: TGTGCCAGCAGTCCACCCGGACAGGGGGGACTTAATTACTATGGCTACACCTTC.

This chain links TRBV9 with TRBJ1-2, with 9 bases fitting TRBD1. Germline-derived CDR1 and CDR2 are SGDLS and YYNGEE. The V and J ends lost 4 bases and 4 bases, in that order; junction bases with no gene match: 11. CDR3 length: 16 residues. CDR3 in amino acids: CASSLIRDREIYGYTF. As DNA, the CDR3 is TGTGCCAGCAGCTTAATTAGGGACAGGGAAATCTATGGCTACACCTTC.

J is TRBJ1-1 and V is TRBV19; the D is unclear. CDR1 and CDR2 (germline): LNHDA, SQIVND (reference sequence). V lost 1 base and J lost 2, with 14 bases in between. The CDR3 runs 16 residues. The CDR3: CASSIAGSRINTEAFF. The DNA for the CDR3 is TGTGCCAGTAGTATAGCGGGCAGCCGAATCAACACTGAAGCTTTCTTT.

The rearrangement links TRBV7-8 to TRBJ2-1; D is ambiguous. The CDR3 spans 12 residues. Germline V gene data show CDR1 as SGHVS and CDR2 as FQNEAQ. V was cut by 2 bases and J by 7 bases, with 6 bases left in between. CDR3 DNA sequence: TGTGCCAGCAGCTTACCGCAGAATGAGCAGTTCTTC. It codes for CASSLPQNEQFF.

The chain is built from TRBV10-3 and TRBJ2-3; D is ambiguous. The CDR3 spans 10 residues. The germline CDR1 and CDR2 sequences are ENHRY and SYGVKD. V dropped 10 bases and J dropped 1 base, with 3 bases sitting between them. The CDR3: CATRTDTQYF. CDR3 sequence (DNA): TGTGCCACCCGCACAGATACGCAGTATTTT.

This sequence joins TRBV19 and TRBJ1-2; D is ambiguous. This CDR3 spans 14 amino acids. Germline CDR1 is LNHDA and CDR2 is SQIVND (reference sequence). Trimming removed 5 bases at V and 0 bases at J, with 10 bases between. CDR3 nucleotide sequence: TGTGCCAGTAGTCGGACCCTCGCTAACTATGGCTACACCTTC. Protein: CASSRTLANYGYTF. Complete variable domain (other parts from reference TRBV19 and TRBJ1-2): DGGITQSPKYLFRKEGQNVTLSCEQNLNHDAMYWYRQDPGQGLRLIYYSQIVNDFQKGDIAEGYSVSREKKESFPLTVTSAQKNPTAFYLCASSRTLANYGYTFGSGTRLTVV.

The chain couples TRBV4-1 to TRBJ1-2, with D possibly TRBD1 on 5 matching bases. The CDR3 totals 14 residues. CDR1 is MGHRA and CDR2 is YSYEKL in the germline V gene. Trimming took off 1 base at V and 2 bases at J, with 8 bases between the two ends. The CDR3 nucleotides read TGCGCCAGCAGCCAAGCCCAGGGAAACTATGGCTACACCTTC. Protein sequence: CASSQAQGNYGYTF.

The chain carries TRBV11-2 and TRBJ1-2, with D hard to call. The CDR3 has 12 amino acids. Trimming took off 1 base at V and 4 bases at J, with 4 bases between the two ends. In germline, CDR1 is SGHAT, CDR2 FQNNGV. The CDR3 nucleotides are TGTGCCAGCAGCTTAGTTGTCTATGGCTACACCTTC. It codes for CASSLVVYGYTF.

The chain has TRBV5-1 and TRBJ2-3, with TRBD2 as a possible D gene (5 bases). CDR3 length equals 16 residues. CDR1 is SGHRS, CDR2 YFSETQ, per germline. Trimming pared 1 base from V and 0 bases from J, leaving 12 bases between. The CDR3 nucleotides read TGCGCCAGCAGCTTGCCCCTAGCAACTAGCACAGATACGCAGTATTTT. Protein: CASSLPLATSTDTQYF.

DNA of the CDR3: TGTGCCAGCAGTGGGATCCGAACCCGGGACGCACGACAGGGGGATAACGAGCAGTACTTC. Translation gives CASSGIRTRDARQGDNEQYF. The chain couples TRBV27 to TRBJ2-7; 9 bases map to TRBD1. The CDR3 is made up of 20 amino acids. V lost 5 bases, J lost 5 bases, and 25 bases stayed unmatched. Germline V gene lookup returns CDR1 MNHEY and CDR2 SMNVEV (reference sequence).

CDR3 DNA sequence: TGTGCCAGCAGCGTAGGGCTAGCGGCCTACGAGCAGTACTTC. This sequence encodes CASSVGLAAYEQYF. This chain connects TRBV9 to TRBJ2-7, with 7 bases identical to TRBD2. CDR1 SGDLS and CDR2 YYNGEE come from the germline V gene. The CDR3 spans 14 residues. J lost 2 bases, V lost 0 bases, and 2 bases had no gene match.